The subject of this entry is one TCR beta chain. The target of this receptor is not known. Base qualities were left out, and no much larger clone turns up one base away. The receptor library was made with the immunoSEQ multiplex PCR assay. For the multiplex PCR, a mixture combining 60 forward primers for TCR Vbeta segments and 13 reverse primers for TCR Jbeta segments was used. A multiplex PCR assay on genomic DNA amplified the CDR3 region of rearranged TCR beta genes. On the Illumina HiSeq System, the amplified TCR beta libraries were sequenced as 87-base-pair reads. In the paper's pipeline: Across the roughly 640 repertoires, a later analysis counted tens of millions of unique TCR beta chains, some 11 million of which were shared by at least two donors. To remove PCR and sequencing errors, raw reads were error-corrected and collapsed into unique sequences using a nearest-neighbor algorithm that merged closely related sequences. CDR3 sequences were aligned to IMGT reference sequences to assign V, D and J gene segments. Each retained sequence needed at least a six-nucleotide match to both a V gene segment and a J gene segment. Rearrangements were called productive when the CDR3 lacked stop codons and stayed in frame with V and J; all others were non-productive. Following IMGT convention, CDR3 was defined as the stretch from the second conserved V-encoded cysteine to the conserved J-encoded phenylalanine. The earlier analysis of 587 of the donors excluded sequences that lacked an unambiguous match to a single V gene segment. In an earlier analysis of 587 of the donors, a V segment was called functional when productive rearrangements were above 56.7%, and segregating when the standard deviation between donors exceeded 5%. A statistical classification framework was built for diagnosing cytomegalovirus status from the catalog of TCR beta chain sequences. In a later analysis, TCR nucleotide sequences were compared against IMGT/GENE-DB human TR gene sequences so that V and J genes could be assigned. A later analysis assigned CDR3 sequences and most-parsimonious VDJ recombination scenarios with the TCRdist pipeline. In a later analysis, every TCR beta chain was defined by the combination of its CDR3 amino acid sequence and its V-gene family, and reads without a unique V-gene family were dropped. As a way to deal with suspected cross-contamination and a sequencing artifact, a later analysis dropped under 600 nucleotide sequences that were highly shared and had low generation probability. For each public chain, a later analysis derived a clonal expansion index from normalized ranks of inferred template counts within each repertoire. A later analysis computed generation probabilities with a VDJ recombination model fitted to out-of-frame rearrangements, and checked the results against IGoR. Hypergeometric tests were used in a later analysis to score TCR-TCR, TCR-HLA and TCR-CMV co-occurrence, with a repertoire-size bias correction applied to the TCR pairs. A later analysis estimated false discovery rates by permuting HLA or CMV assignments 20 times. In a later analysis, co-occurring TCRs were grouped using DBSCAN, and TCRdist sequence similarity was added for clustering within HLA-allele-positive subsets. Co-occurrence clustering excluded repertoires with fewer than 30,000 or more than 120,000 public chains, plus five with anomalous nucleotide sharing. The clones in this table, taken by TCRdb from immuneACCESS, are in-frame only. Not every clone is retained; where verified, under half of the shortfall comes from an unresolved V gene, and the cause of the rest is unknown. V and J calls and clone size are given by that table; D and trimming were obtained from the DNA. Here the sample has 130,000 to 150,000 clones; around three quarters occur a single time. About 3% of the sample goes to the ten largest clones.

This entry is derived from a study of cytomegalovirus exposure and HLA in healthy donors (TCRdb year 2017). Looking at the study overall: According to an earlier analysis of 587 of the donors, some 180 million T cells yielded 90 million to 140 million unique TCR beta sequences and approximately 300 Gb of sequence data. A handful of DR-DQ haplotypes were handled as single units for association and clustering because linkage in the cohort was strong. The study combined high-throughput TCR immunosequencing, statistical association of individual TCRs with disease status, and machine learning to predict cytomegalovirus infection status. The study aimed to test whether cataloging public T cell receptors could reveal signatures of past pathogen exposure. In a later analysis, previously published TCR beta repertoires from 670 or so donors were re-analyzed and high-resolution HLA genotyping was added so that TCR occurrence patterns could be studied. The genetic ancestry cluster associated with self-reported Caucasian donors included about 84% of the approximately 400 genotyped donors. An early release that covered about 640 HLA-typed donors contained about 300 gigabases of sequencing data and approximately 85 million unique TCR sequences. In addition to the first cohort of 666 subjects, a separate validation cohort of 120 different subjects was used. The study used immunosequencing to profile the T cell repertoires of hundreds of subjects and linked those repertoires to cytomegalovirus serostatus. The number of typed donors differed by locus: 629-630 for A, B, C, DRB1 and DQB1; 522 for DQA1; over 600 for DPA1; and around 450 for DPB1. All discovery cohort repertoires had been generated on a single sequencing platform. Genome-wide SNP genotypes for about 55% of the roughly 670 donors were used in a later genetic analysis, which treated that subset as a discovery cohort. The later analysis used no new phenotypic data to find candidate immune exposures, relying instead on TCR beta sequences and their occurrence across donors. Across 300 to 500 genotyped donors of the cohort, an average of roughly 250,000 unique TCR beta nucleotide sequences per donor were sequenced, and roughly 18% of those sequences were non-productive. To decide whether each TCR beta V gene segment behaved as functional or pseudogenic, an earlier analysis of over 500 of the donors relied on high-throughput TCR beta sequencing. Donor age, sex, ethnicity and CMV serostatus were compiled alongside the repertoire data. Class I and class II HLA loci were covered by the typing at four-digit resolution. The paper as a whole reports these results and caveats: At a false discovery rate of 0.05, a later analysis linked some 18,000 TCR beta sequences to specific HLA alleles. Some IMGT-functional V segments, including TRBV6-2 and TRBV6-3, could not be distinguished by the 87-base-pair reads and were therefore excluded. In a later analysis, several top co-occurrence clusters were reported to appear linked to parvovirus B19, influenza, CMV and Epstein-Barr virus. Broadly in line with IMGT annotations, most TCR beta V segments showed up in productive rearrangements about 87% or about 30% of the time in an earlier analysis of around 600 of the donors. In this cohort, only TCR beta chains were sequenced, and detectable features were limited by the absence of alpha or paired-chain data. It was suggested by the authors that the approach could potentially be generalized to other disease states and immunological phenotypes. Roughly uniform sequencing depth across donors was assumed in presence/absence analyses, although this assumption may not hold. Because HLA typing was unavailable for some donors at each locus, only the typed subset was used in association tests. A further reported finding was that TCR beta sequences accurately predicted the HLA-A and HLA-B alleles for most subjects in the first cohort. For the cohort, immune exposure information was limited to CMV serostatus. Assigning TCR associations to individual alleles was difficult when HLA alleles, especially DR and DQ, strongly co-occurred. In a later analysis, HLA-associated TCR beta chains showed more clonal expansion and lower generation probabilities than non-associated chains that were equally common. In a later genetic analysis, fewer N-insertions in productive TCRs were reported among donors in an Asian-associated ancestry cluster than the roughly 700-donor mean. According to a later analysis, most CMV-associated TCR beta chains appeared to be HLA-restricted, and the HLA associations seemed to be driven largely by CMV exposure. The study listed around 160 TCR beta chains as associated with cytomegalovirus. Linkage disequilibrium might explain the correlated functional status among segregating V segments, but an unknown experimental factor could not be ruled out. Because counts were too low, 15 to 20 rarely observed V segments, including chromosome 9 orphons, were excluded from the earlier analysis of 587 of the donors. A later analysis found that TCR association rates varied across HLA loci, with DRB1 alleles showing the most associated TCRs and HLA-C alleles the fewest. A few of the identified cytomegalovirus-associated TCR beta chains were confirmed in vitro to be specific for cytomegalovirus antigens. In a later genetic analysis, a missense DCLRE1C variant was associated with V-gene and J-gene trimming of TCR beta chains, and the association was replicated in an independent cohort. The classifier was reported to diagnose cytomegalovirus status with high specificity and sensitivity in both the original cohort and the validation cohort. While some public TCRs were present in many individuals, most TCR sequences turned up only very rarely across donors. A cluster of highly shared sequence variants was judged likely to be a technical artifact of the sequencing pipeline.

CDR1 LNHDA and CDR2 SQIVND are derived from the germline V gene (reference sequence). V drops 0 bases and J drops 2 bases, leaving 11 bases in between. The CDR3 has 16 amino acids, counting the end cysteine and phenylalanine. CDR3 DNA only is kept here, 48 bases in frame from base 1. The cohort comprised fewer than 700 healthy bone marrow donors. All cohort members were sampled while nominally healthy, although unrecorded immune exposures were likely present. The donor tested CMV seropositive and was one of the 289 seropositive cohort members. Every donor gave a peripheral blood sample, and the peripheral blood mononuclear cells from that sample were used for TCR beta sequencing. The Qiagen DNeasy Blood Extraction Kit was used to extract genomic DNA from the blood cell samples.

The sequence came from a man aged 35 to 55 in good health and CMV-seropositive. The chain is assembled from TRBV19 and TRBJ1-5, with TRBD1 perhaps the D gene, on 6 matching bases. The sample taken for sequencing was PBMCs. The encoded CDR3 is CASSIDHRAGNQPQHF. The DNA is TGTGCCAGTAGTATAGATCACAGGGCGGGCAATCAGCCCCAGCATTTT.